This is a list of T cell receptor beta chains from one sample in a study of cytomegalovirus exposure and HLA in healthy donors. TCRdb keeps only in-frame clones here, not all; method: immunoSEQ multiplex PCR. Here the sample spans around 190,000 clones, around 77% being singletons. Specimen: PBMCs. Receptors originate from a woman aged 25 to 39 in good health and CMV-seronegative. CDR3s include the opening cysteine and the closing phenylalanine or tryptophan. A D gene is named only where the DNA matches it firmly. Clone size is shown for a subset of rows, as once, few, many or a class of expanded clone.

TRBD1 NA TRBJ2-5 TRBV10-2 CASSESQGVETQYF TGCGCCAGCAGTGAGTCGCAGGGGGTAGAGACCCAGTACTTC
TRBD2 NA TRBJ2-7 TRBV7-7 CASSQIAGEAAEQYF TGTGCCAGCAGCCAAATAGCGGGAGAGGCGGCCGAGCAGTACTTC
NA NA TRBJ2-7 TRBV5-1 CASRYAGPSYEQYF TGCGCCAGCAGGTATGCGGGGCCTTCCTACGAGCAGTACTTC
NA NA TRBJ2-5 TRBV5-1 CASSFRQPTQETQYF TGCGCCAGCAGCTTTAGACAGCCGACTCAAGAGACCCAGTACTTC
NA NA TRBJ2-7 TRBV9 CASSVQGIHEQYF TGTGCCAGCAGCGTCCAGGGCATCCACGAGCAGTACTTC
NA NA TRBJ2-3 TRBV5-4 CASSTEPADTQYF TGTGCCAGCAGTACCGAGCCGGCAGATACGCAGTATTTT
TRBD2 NA TRBJ2-7 TRBV2 CASRAGLAVSKQYF TGTGCCAGCAGAGCGGGACTAGCTGTCTCCAAGCAGTACTTC
TRBD1 NA TRBJ1-1 TRBV13 CASSPRGQGETEAFF TGTGCCAGCAGCCCCAGGGGACAGGGGGAAACTGAAGCTTTCTTT
TRBD1 few TRBJ1-4 TRBV7-9 CSSSLWTGLGEKLFF TGTTCCAGCAGCTTATGGACAGGGCTCGGTGAAAAACTGTTTTTT
TRBD1 NA TRBJ2-1 TRBV10-3 CAISGQGMGGEQFF TGTGCCATCAGCGGACAGGGAATGGGGGGTGAGCAGTTCTTC
NA NA TRBJ1-1 TRBV27 CASTRQVGNTEAFF TGTGCCAGCACCCGACAGGTTGGGAACACTGAAGCTTTCTTT
NA NA TRBJ1-2 TRBV6-6 CASRIGTSNGYTF TGTGCCAGCAGAATCGGGACAAGTAATGGCTACACCTTC
NA NA TRBJ1-1 TRBV6-6 CASSYSQGSPVGAFF TGTGCCAGCAGTTACTCCCAGGGGTCCCCTGTAGGAGCTTTCTTT
NA NA TRBJ2-3 TRBV15 CATSREGIGGALTDTQYF TGTGCCACCAGCAGAGAGGGTATCGGCGGGGCCCTCACAGATACGCAGTATTTT
NA NA TRBJ1-1 TRBV13 CASSPQGLGNMNTEAFF TGTGCCAGCAGCCCCCAGGGCCTGGGAAATATGAACACTGAAGCTTTCTTT
TRBD1 NA TRBJ1-5 TRBV6-6 CASTLDGTGMVQPQHF TGTGCCAGCACTCTCGACGGGACAGGTATGGTTCAGCCCCAGCATTTT
NA NA TRBJ1-2 TRBV5-1 CASSFSINYGYTF TGCGCCAGCAGCTTCAGTATCAACTATGGCTACACCTTC
NA NA TRBJ1-2 TRBV6-5 CASSFGGGYTF TGTGCCAGCAGTTTCGGCGGTGGCTACACCTTC
NA few TRBJ1-1 TRBV19 CASSDSATEAFF TGTGCCAGCAGTGACAGTGCCACTGAAGCTTTCTTT
NA NA TRBJ2-1 TRBV5-6 CASSLALKGDYNEQFF TGTGCCAGCAGCTTGGCTCTAAAAGGGGATTACAATGAGCAGTTCTTC
NA NA TRBJ1-2 TRBV7-9 CASSSENYGYTF TGTGCCAGCAGCTCCGAGAACTATGGCTACACCTTC
NA NA TRBJ2-5 TRBV6-1 CASSEQVQETQYF TGTGCCAGCAGTGAACAGGTCCAAGAGACCCAGTACTTC
NA NA TRBJ2-1 TRBV7-9 CASSSRLLSYNEQFF TGTGCCAGCAGCTCCCGTCTACTCTCCTACAATGAGCAGTTCTTC
TRBD1 NA TRBJ2-3 TRBV5-1 CASSLRETGGGQYF TGCGCCAGCAGCTTGAGGGAGACAGGGGGCGGGCAGTATTTT
TRBD1 NA TRBJ2-7 TRBV30 CAWSVWDSDYEQYF TGTGCCTGGAGTGTTTGGGACAGTGACTACGAGCAGTACTTC
NA NA TRBJ2-5 TRBV5-5 CASSLGWGETQYF TGTGCCAGCAGCTTGGGCTGGGGCGAGACCCAGTACTTC
NA few TRBJ1-2 TRBV28 CASIPGDTSWWGYTF TGTGCCAGCATCCCCGGGGACACCTCCTGGTGGGGCTACACCTTC
TRBD1 NA TRBJ1-2 TRBV19 CASSIGAGGAAIYGYTF TGTGCCAGTAGTATAGGGGCAGGGGGCGCGGCGATCTATGGCTACACCTTC
TRBD2 NA TRBJ2-5 TRBV12-5 CASGPGLAGGETQYF TGTGCTAGTGGCCCTGGACTAGCGGGAGGAGAGACCCAGTACTTC
TRBD2 few TRBJ2-5 TRBV28 CASSLSGIGTQYF TGTGCCAGCAGTCTTAGCGGGATCGGGACCCAGTACTTC
NA NA TRBJ2-3 TRBV5-1 CASSLARTNLDTQYF TGCGCCAGCAGCTTGGCCCGGACTAACCTAGATACGCAGTATTTT
TRBD2 NA TRBJ2-1 TRBV10-3 CAIRPREGAAEQFF TGTGCCATCAGGCCTAGGGAGGGTGCAGCGGAGCAGTTCTTC
NA NA TRBJ1-1 TRBV15 CATSRGKLPNTEAFF TGTGCCACCAGCAGAGGCAAACTGCCGAACACTGAAGCTTTCTTT